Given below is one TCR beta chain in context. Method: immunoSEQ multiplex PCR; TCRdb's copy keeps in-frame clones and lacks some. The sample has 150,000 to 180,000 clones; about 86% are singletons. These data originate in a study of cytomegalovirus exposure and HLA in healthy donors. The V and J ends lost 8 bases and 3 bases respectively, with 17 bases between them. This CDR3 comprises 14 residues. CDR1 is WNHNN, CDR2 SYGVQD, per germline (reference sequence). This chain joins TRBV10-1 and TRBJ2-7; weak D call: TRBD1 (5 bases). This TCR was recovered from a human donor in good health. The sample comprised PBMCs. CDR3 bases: TGCGCCAGCTCCCCCGGACACCTTTTCTACGAGCAGTACTTC. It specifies CASSPGHLFYEQYF.